The 3 T cell receptor beta chains below come from one sample, sequenced in a study of cytomegalovirus exposure and HLA in healthy donors. PCR involved 60 Vbeta and 13 Jbeta primers. Repertoires were generated with immunoSEQ multiplex PCR, while TCRdb's copy carries only in-frame clones and drops some. The sample carries around 200,000 clones, approximately 78% recorded once. Sequencing was done on a sample of PBMCs. The receptors here all came from a woman aged 18-29 years in good health and CMV-seronegative.

A single count supports this clone. The chain recombines TRBV2 with TRBJ2-7; TRBD1 agrees at 9 bases. This CDR3 has 15 amino acids. Trimming cost V 5 bases and J 1 base; bases outside gene matches: 6. Germline lookup yields CDR1 SNHLY and CDR2 FYNNEI. CDR3 in amino acids: CASSWDRAGSYEQYF. The CDR3 DNA sequence: TGTGCCAGCAGTTGGGACAGGGCGGGTTCCTACGAGCAGTACTTC.

This chain connects TRBV30 to TRBJ2-1, with 9 bases aligning to TRBD2. The CDR3 has 15 residues. V lost 5 bases to trimming and J lost 7 bases; unmatched junction nucleotides: 12. Germline-derived CDR1 and CDR2 are GTSNPN and SVGIG (reference sequence). CDR3 amino acids: CAWYSASGTRNEQFF. CDR3 DNA: TGTGCCTGGTACTCGGCTAGCGGGACAAGGAATGAGCAGTTCTTC.

The chain joins TRBV5-1 to TRBJ2-7, with D possibly being TRBD2 (6 bases). This CDR3 has 18 amino acids. Germline assignment: CDR1 SGHRS and CDR2 YFSETQ. V shed 0 bases and J shed 1 base, with 20 bases lying between them. The CDR3 coding sequence is TGCGCCAGCAGCTTGGGTCCAGCGGGCCCAGGTAGTTCCTACGAGCAGTACTTC. This sequence encodes CASSLGPAGPGSSYEQYF.